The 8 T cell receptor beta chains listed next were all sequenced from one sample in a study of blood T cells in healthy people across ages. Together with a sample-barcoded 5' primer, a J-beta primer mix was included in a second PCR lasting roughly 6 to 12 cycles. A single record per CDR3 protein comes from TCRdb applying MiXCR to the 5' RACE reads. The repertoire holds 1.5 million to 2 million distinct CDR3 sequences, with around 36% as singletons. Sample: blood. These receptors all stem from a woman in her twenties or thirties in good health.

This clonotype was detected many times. CDR3 nucleotide sequence: TGCGCCAGCAGCCTAACGGGACAGCGATACAATGAGCAGTTCTTC. Encoded protein: CASSLTGQRYNEQFF. The V gene is TRBV4-1, the J gene TRBJ2-1; TRBD1 agrees at 7 bases. The length of the CDR3 is 15 residues. Trimming at V came to 4 bases and at J to 4 bases, leaving 7 bases not matched to a gene. Germline assignment: CDR1 MGHRA and CDR2 YSYEKL.

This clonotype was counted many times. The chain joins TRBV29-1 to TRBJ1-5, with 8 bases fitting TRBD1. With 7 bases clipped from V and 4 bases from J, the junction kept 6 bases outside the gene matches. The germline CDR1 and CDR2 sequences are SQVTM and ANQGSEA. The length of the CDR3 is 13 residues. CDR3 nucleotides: TGCAGCGCTGGACAGGGACGGAATCAGCCCCAGCATTTT. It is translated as CSAGQGRNQPQHF.

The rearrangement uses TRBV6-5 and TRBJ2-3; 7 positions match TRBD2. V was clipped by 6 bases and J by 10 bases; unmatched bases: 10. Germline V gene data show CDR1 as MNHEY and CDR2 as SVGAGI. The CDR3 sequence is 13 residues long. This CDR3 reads CASSPGDYRSQYF. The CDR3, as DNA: TGTGCCAGCAGCCCTGGGGACTACCGATCGCAGTATTTT.

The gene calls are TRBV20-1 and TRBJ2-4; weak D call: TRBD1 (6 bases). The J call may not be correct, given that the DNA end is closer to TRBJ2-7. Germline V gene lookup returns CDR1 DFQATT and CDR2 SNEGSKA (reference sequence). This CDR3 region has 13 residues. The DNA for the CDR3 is TGCAGTGGGGTCCAGGGGAGTGTACACGAGCAGTACTTC. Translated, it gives CSGVQGSVHEQYF.

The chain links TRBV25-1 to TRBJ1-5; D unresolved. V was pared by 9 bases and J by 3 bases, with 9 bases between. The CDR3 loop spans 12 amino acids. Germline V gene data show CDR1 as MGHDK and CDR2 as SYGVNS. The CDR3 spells CASFGDNQPQHF. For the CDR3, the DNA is TGTGCCAGTTTCGGGGACAATCAGCCCCAGCATTTT.

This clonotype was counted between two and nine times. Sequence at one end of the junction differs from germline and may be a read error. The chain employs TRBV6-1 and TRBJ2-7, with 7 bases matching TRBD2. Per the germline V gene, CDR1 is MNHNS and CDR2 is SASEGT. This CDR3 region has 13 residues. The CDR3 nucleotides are TGTGCCATCGGTAAGGGAGGGAACTACAAGCAGTACTTC. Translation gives CAIGKGGNYKQYF.

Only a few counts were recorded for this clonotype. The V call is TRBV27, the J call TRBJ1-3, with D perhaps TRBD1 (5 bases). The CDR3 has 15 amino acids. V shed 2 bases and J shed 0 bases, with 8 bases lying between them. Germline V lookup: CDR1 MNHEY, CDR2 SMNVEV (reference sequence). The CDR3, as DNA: TGTGCCAGCAGTTTAAGGGGCCTCTCTGGAAACACCATATATTTT. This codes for CASSLRGLSGNTIYF.

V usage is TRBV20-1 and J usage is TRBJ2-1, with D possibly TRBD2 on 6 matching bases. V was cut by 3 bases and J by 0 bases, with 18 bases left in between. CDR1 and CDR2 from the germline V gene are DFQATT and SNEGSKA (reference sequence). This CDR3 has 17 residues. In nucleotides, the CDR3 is TGCAGTGCTAGGGAGGGCCGTGTAAGCACCTCCTACAATGAGCAGTTCTTC. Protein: CSAREGRVSTSYNEQFF.